In its sample, the clone carrying this T cell receptor (beta chain) was seen a few times. This sample was taken from a study of T cells in Graves' hyperthyroidism and ophthalmopathy. What was amplified from RNA transcripts were TCR beta CDR3 regions. HTBI primers were employed in a first-round RT-PCR of the TCR CDR3. TCRdb called the multiplex PCR reads again in MiXCR, with one record for every CDR3 protein. The sample lists roughly 350,000 distinct CDR3 sequences; approximately 15% were seen once. Germline V lookup: CDR1 DFQATT, CDR2 SNEGSKA (reference sequence). The CDR3 covers 14 residues. Trimming at V came to 4 bases and at J to 6 bases, leaving 11 bases not matched to a gene.

The source is a woman between 25 and 40 years old with Graves' hyperthyroidism. V gene TRBV20-1 combines with J gene TRBJ2-7; TRBD1 agrees at 8 bases. The sample comprised blood. Here the CDR3 reads CSAINPTGESEQYF. CDR3 nucleotides: TGCAGTGCTATCAACCCGACAGGGGAGAGCGAGCAGTACTTC.